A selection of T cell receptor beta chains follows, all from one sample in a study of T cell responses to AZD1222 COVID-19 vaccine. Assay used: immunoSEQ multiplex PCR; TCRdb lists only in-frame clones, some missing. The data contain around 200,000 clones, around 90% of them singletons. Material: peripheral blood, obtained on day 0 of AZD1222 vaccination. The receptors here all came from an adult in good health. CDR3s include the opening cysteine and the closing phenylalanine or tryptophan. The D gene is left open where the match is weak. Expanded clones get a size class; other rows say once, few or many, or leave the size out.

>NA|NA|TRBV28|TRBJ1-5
TGTGCCAGCAGTTTTTCGGGGAACAATCAGCCCCAGCATTTT
CASSFSGNNQPQHF
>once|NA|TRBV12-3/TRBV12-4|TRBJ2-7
TGTGCCAGCAGTTGGGACATTTACGAGCAGTACTTC
CASSWDIYEQYF
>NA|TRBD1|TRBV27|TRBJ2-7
TGTGCCAGCAGAGACAGGGTTAACTCCTACGAGCAGTACTTC
CASRDRVNSYEQYF
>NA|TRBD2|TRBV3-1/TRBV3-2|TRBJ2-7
TGTGCCAGCAGCGACCTAGCGGGAGCAATGGTGTACGAGCAGTACTTC
CASSDLAGAMVYEQYF
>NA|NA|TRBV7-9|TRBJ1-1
TGTGCCAGCAGCTTACGTAGTACTGAAGCTTTCTTT
CASSLRSTEAFF
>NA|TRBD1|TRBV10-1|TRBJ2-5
TGCGCCAGCAGTGGGGGACAGGGAGGAACCCAAGAGACCCAGTACTTC
CASSGGQGGTQETQYF
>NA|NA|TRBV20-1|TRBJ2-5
TGCAGTGCTAGTCCCTCCCGGGTTAAACAAGAGACCCAGTACTTC
CSASPSRVKQETQYF
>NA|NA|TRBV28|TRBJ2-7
TGTGCCAGCAGTCCGAGTCTAGGGGACTCCTACGAGCAGTACTTC
CASSPSLGDSYEQYF
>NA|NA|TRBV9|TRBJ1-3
TGTGCCAGCAGCCCGGGGTCGGGGTACTCTGGAAACACCATATATTTT
CASSPGSGYSGNTIYF
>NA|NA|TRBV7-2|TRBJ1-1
TGTGCCAGCAGCTTAAAACGGAACACTGAAGCTTTCTTT
CASSLKRNTEAFF
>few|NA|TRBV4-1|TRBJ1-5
TGCGCCAGCAGCCAGGATCTTGGGCCTTATCAGCCCCAGCATTTT
CASSQDLGPYQPQHF
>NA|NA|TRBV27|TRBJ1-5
TGTGCCAGCAGTGCCTCCGGCTTCAATCAGCCCCAGCATTTT
CASSASGFNQPQHF
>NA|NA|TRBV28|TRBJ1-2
TGTGCCAGCAGTTTCCAGGCGGTCGGAGGATACTATGGCTACACCTTC
CASSFQAVGGYYGYTF
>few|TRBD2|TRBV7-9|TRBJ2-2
TGTGCCAGCAGCACCCTAGCGGGCACGAACACCGGGGAGCTGTTTTTT
CASSTLAGTNTGELFF
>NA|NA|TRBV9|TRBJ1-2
TGTGCCAGCAGCGTAGACGCAGCTGCCTATGGCTACACCTTC
CASSVDAAAYGYTF
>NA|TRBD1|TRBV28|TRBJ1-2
TGTGCCACCCCATACTCGCGACAGGGGGGGTTAGGCTACACCTTC
CATPYSRQGGLGYTF
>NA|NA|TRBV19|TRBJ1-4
TGTGCCAGTACCCCCCGACAAGTCCTCCTTGAAAAACTGTTTTTT
CASTPRQVLLEKLFF
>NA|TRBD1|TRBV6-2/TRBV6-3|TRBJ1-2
TGTGCCAGCAGTTCCCGGGGACAGCGTGGCTACACCTTC
CASSSRGQRGYTF
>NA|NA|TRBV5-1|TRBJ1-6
TGCGCCAGCAGCTTGGACGGGTATAATTCACCCCTCCACTTT
CASSLDGYNSPLHF
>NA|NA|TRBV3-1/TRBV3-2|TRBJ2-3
TGTGCCAGCAGCCGACTGACGAGCACAGATACGCAGTATTTT
CASSRLTSTDTQYF
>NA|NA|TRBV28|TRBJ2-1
TGTGCCAGCAGTAGGGGGACTTTAGCTGGGTACAATGAGCAGTTCTTC
CASSRGTLAGYNEQFF
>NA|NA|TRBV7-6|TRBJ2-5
TGTGCCAGCAGCCGGAAACAACAGGTCGCCCGTGGGGAGACCCAGTACTTC
CASSRKQQVARGETQYF
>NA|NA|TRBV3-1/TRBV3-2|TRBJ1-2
TGTGCCAGCAGCCAAGAGGGCCTGGGGCACTATGGCTACACCTTC
CASSQEGLGHYGYTF
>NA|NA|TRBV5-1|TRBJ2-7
TGCGCCAGCAGCCTGGGGCAGGGGGGCTCCTACGAGCAGTACTTC
CASSLGQGGSYEQYF
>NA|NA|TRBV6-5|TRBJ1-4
TGTGCCAGCACCACCGATTGGGGGAGAGGGGAAAAACTGTTTTTT
CASTTDWGRGEKLFF
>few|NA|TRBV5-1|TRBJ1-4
TGCGCCAGCAGCTTGGCCCCGGGGCCCAATGAAAAACTGTTTTTT
CASSLAPGPNEKLFF
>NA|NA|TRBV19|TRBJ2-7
TGTGCCAGTAGTCGAGGGGACCTCCCCTACGAGCAGTACTTC
CASSRGDLPYEQYF
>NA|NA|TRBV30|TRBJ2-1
TGTGCCTGGGGGATGTGGGGCCCCAGCTCCTACAATGAGCAGTTCTTC
CAWGMWGPSSYNEQFF
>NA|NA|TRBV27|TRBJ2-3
TGTGCCAGCATCCTGGTGGACTTACGCACCGGAGATACGCAGTATTTT
CASILVDLRTGDTQYF
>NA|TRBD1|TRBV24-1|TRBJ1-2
TGTGCCACCAGTGATTTCGGACAGGGAAGTGGCTACACCTTC
CATSDFGQGSGYTF
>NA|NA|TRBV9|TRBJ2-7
TGTGCCAGCAGCGTGGAAGGGCAGGGCTCCTACTACGAGCAGTACTTC
CASSVEGQGSYYEQYF
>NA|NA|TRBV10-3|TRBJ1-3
TGTGCCACAACAGGGATCTCTGGAAACACCATATATTTT
CATTGISGNTIYF
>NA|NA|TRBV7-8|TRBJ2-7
TGTGCCAGCAGCCCTGGACAGATGGACGAGCAGTACTTC
CASSPGQMDEQYF
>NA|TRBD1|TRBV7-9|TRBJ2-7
TGTGCCAGCAGCTCCGGGACAGGCGGTGGAGAGCAGTACTTC
CASSSGTGGGEQYF
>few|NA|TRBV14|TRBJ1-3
TGTGCCAGCAGCCTGAATAGTGGAAACACCATATATTTT
CASSLNSGNTIYF
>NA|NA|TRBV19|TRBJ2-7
TGTGCCAGTAGTAGGGAGGGGGAATACAAAGATGGGCCTTACGAGCAGTACTTC
CASSREGEYKDGPYEQYF
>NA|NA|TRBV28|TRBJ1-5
TGTGCCAGCAGTTTATCATCCGGGATCCCAAATCAGCCCCAGCATTTT
CASSLSSGIPNQPQHF
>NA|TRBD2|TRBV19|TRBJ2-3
TGTGCCAGTACTATCGGGACTAGCGGGGTGAATACGCAGTATTTT
CASTIGTSGVNTQYF
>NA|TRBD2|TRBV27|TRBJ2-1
TGTGCCAGCAGCTCAAGACTAGCGGCTAACAATGAGCAGTTCTTC
CASSSRLAANNEQFF
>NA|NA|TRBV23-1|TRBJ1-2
TGCGCCAGCAGTCAATTGTGTCACGGCGAGAATGGCTACACCTTC
CASSQLCHGENGYTF
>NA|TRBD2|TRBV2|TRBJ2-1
TGTGCCAGCAGTGAAGTACTAGCGGGAGGGGTCAATGAGCAGTTCTTC
CASSEVLAGGVNEQFF
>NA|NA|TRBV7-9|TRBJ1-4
TGTGCCAGCAGCTTATTTACAGTTCAAAATGAAAAACTGTTTTTT
CASSLFTVQNEKLFF
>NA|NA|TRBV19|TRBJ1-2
TGTGCCAGTAGTATAACGGGTTCAGGGCTCCTCTATGGCTACACCTTC
CASSITGSGLLYGYTF
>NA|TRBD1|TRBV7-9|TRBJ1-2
TGTGCCAGCAGCTCTTCTACTACCGGGACAGGCGGGACATTCTATGGCTACACCTTC
CASSSSTTGTGGTFYGYTF
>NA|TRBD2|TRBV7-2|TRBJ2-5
TGTGCCAGCAGCCAGGGACTAGCGGGGCAAGAGACCCAGTACTTC
CASSQGLAGQETQYF
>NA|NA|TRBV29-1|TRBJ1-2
TGCAGCGTTGAAGCACAGAAAAATTATGGCTACACCTTC
CSVEAQKNYGYTF
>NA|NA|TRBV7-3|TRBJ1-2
TGTGCCAGCAGCTTAGGGAGCCTTGAGGGCTACACCTTC
CASSLGSLEGYTF
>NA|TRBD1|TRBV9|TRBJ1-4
TGTGCCAGCAGCGAAGGACAGGGACGGTCCGGTGAAAAACTGTTTTTT
CASSEGQGRSGEKLFF
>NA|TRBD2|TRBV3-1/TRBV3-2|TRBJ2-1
TGTGCCAGCAGCCCCCCGCTCGGTAGCGGGGGATTCTACAATGAGCAGTTCTTC
CASSPPLGSGGFYNEQFF
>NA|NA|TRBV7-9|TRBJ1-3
TGTGCCAGCAGCTTATATAGTGGGGGTACTGGAAACACCATATATTTT
CASSLYSGGTGNTIYF
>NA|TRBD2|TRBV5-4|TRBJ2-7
TGTGCCAGCAGCCCCGGGACTATTTCCTACGAGCAGTACTTC
CASSPGTISYEQYF
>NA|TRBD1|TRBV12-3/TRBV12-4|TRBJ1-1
TGTGCCAGCAGTCGCAGGGGGATCCCTGAAGCTTTCTTT
CASSRRGIPEAFF
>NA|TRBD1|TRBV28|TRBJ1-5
TGTGCCAGCAGCTTGGGACAGGGGAATCAGCCCCAGCATTTT
CASSLGQGNQPQHF
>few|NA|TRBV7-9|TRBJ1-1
TGTGCCAGCAGCTTAGTATCTGAGGTCGGGATCGTTCTCGCTTTCTTT
CASSLVSEVGIVLAFF
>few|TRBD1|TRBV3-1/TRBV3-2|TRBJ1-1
TGTGCCAGCAGCCAGAGAGGGACAGGTTTGAACACTGAAGCTTTCTTT
CASSQRGTGLNTEAFF
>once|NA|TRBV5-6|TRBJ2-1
TGTGCCAGCAGCTTGGGAGGAGGAGGCTCCTACAATGAGCAGTTCTTC
CASSLGGGGSYNEQFF
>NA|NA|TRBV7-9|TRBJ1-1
TGTGCCAGCAGCCGAGGGGGGGACCACACTGAAGCTTTCTTT
CASSRGGDHTEAFF
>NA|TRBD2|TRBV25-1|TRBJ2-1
TGTGCCAGCAGTGCCGCCCTAGCGGGGGCCCCCTCCTACAATGAGCAGTTCTTC
CASSAALAGAPSYNEQFF
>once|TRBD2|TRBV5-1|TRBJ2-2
TGCGCCAGCAGCTTGGCAGCTAGCGGGACCGGGGAGCTGTTTTTT
CASSLAASGTGELFF